This T cell receptor (beta chain) emerged from a study of T cells in Graves' hyperthyroidism and ophthalmopathy (dated by TCRdb to the late 2010s). For the wider study: Peripheral blood was collected at initial diagnosis, before any treatment. TCR V-J signatures able to tell the groups apart were searched for in a discovery cohort of 95 to 100 patients, of whom around 43 had Graves' ophthalmopathy and around 57 had stable Graves' hyperthyroidism. Whether ophthalmopathy could be predicted prospectively was tested in an independent validation cohort made up of approximately 19 hyperthyroidism patients plus 17 patients who later progressed to ophthalmopathy. The 85 to 100 discovery patients were randomly split 7:3 into training and test sets. In more than five Graves' hyperthyroidism patients, the study also compared T-cell repertoires from thyroid tissue with T-cell repertoires from blood. Following sampling, methimazole starting at 30 mg daily was given to hyperthyroidism patients, and high-dose intravenous methylprednisolone was given to ophthalmopathy patients. According to the paper, TCR Vbeta CDR3 sequencing was carried out on 135 peripheral blood samples, which came from some 41 ophthalmopathy, 75 to 80 hyperthyroidism and some 17 progressor patients.

A patient counted as having stable Graves' hyperthyroidism if no progression to ophthalmopathy occurred over 18 months of follow-up. Hyperthyroidism patients were newly diagnosed, had a disease duration of under 2 months, and were aged 18 to 65 years. Any patient with an uncontrolled infection, another autoimmune disease, pregnancy or lactation was excluded. Diagnoses were established on the basis of clinical symptoms, serum thyroxine and TRAb, thyroid ultrasound, and orbital computed tomography. Ficoll-Paque density gradient centrifugation was used to isolate PBMCs from about 9 ml of fresh peripheral blood. Total RNA was extracted with Trizol reagent, and quality was checked on an Agilent 2100 Bioanalyzer. With respect to this clonotype: Its antigen is not yet known. No qualities accompany the bases; no much larger clone lies one base away.

The TCR beta CDR3 regions were amplified from the RNA transcripts. The first round of RT-PCR for the TCR CDR3 was performed with the HTBI primer set and the Qiagen OneStep RT-PCR kit. Libraries were constructed in a second round of multiplex PCR, after which size selection and purification were performed. The libraries were sequenced on an Illumina HiSeq2000 using paired-end 100 bp reads. In the source study's methods: SOAPnuke was used to process the raw data, with reads discarded if the reads contained adapters or uncalled bases, had a mean Phred below 15, or lacked an exact constant-primer or identifier match. COPE v1.2.5 was used to merge the high-quality paired reads, and each unique nucleotide sequence was defined as a clonotype. Clonotypes were aligned to IMGT TRBV, TRBD and TRBJ reference segments using MiTCR v1.1. The analysis included only V-J combinations with a frequency above 0.0001, which together covered about 99% of the repertoires. The TCS score was defined as the ratio of F50 (clonal expansion) to E x V (chaos), calculated using BLOSUM62-based TCRdist between CDR3 peptides within each V-J. Welch's t-statistics and random forest reduced roughly 540 V-J features to 10 to 15, which were used in a naive Bayes classifier (R e1071). The Morisita-Horn index was used to measure how similar the thyroid and blood repertoires were. TCRdb redid the processing of the public reads, applying fastp at Q25 and MiXCR, and retained in-frame beta chains. Identical CDR3 proteins give one entry, which carries the most common genes and DNA. It is TCRdb's table, rather than the study itself, that gives the V and J calls and clone size. The sample has over 700,000 distinct CDR3 sequences on record, about 38% of them singletons. The top ten clones comprise around 9.3% of the sample.

The paper's findings and limits, for the study overall: A 13 V-J signature model separated ophthalmopathy from stable hyperthyroidism, with nearly 90% sensitivity and 81.08% specificity in cross-validation and 80%/75% in testing. During validation, the model predicted progression to ophthalmopathy a median of about 6.3 months ahead of onset, with 70.59% sensitivity and 72% to 85% specificity. No statistical method was used to set the sample size in advance, and investigators knew the group allocation. Most expanded thyroid clonotypes (frequency above 0.001) were also detected in blood, a finding suggesting that blood repertoires may reflect thyroid immune responses.

Trimming at the junction amounts to 8 bases on V and 6 bases on J, and the germline ends lie 19 bases apart. Its CDR3 holds 13 amino acids, cysteine through phenylalanine. Only the CDR3 part of the read is kept: 39 bases, read in frame from the first base. The germline V gene encodes CDR1 SQVTM and CDR2 ANQGSEA. The V and J genes are TRBV29-1 and TRBJ1-2; TRBD1 might be the D gene, on 5 matching bases. Sequenced input: blood. This sequence was found in a man in his late teens or twenties with Graves' hyperthyroidism. The DNA is as follows: TGCAGCTTAAACCCGGGGACGGGGAATGGCTACACCTTC. Its translation is CSLNPGTGNGYTF.